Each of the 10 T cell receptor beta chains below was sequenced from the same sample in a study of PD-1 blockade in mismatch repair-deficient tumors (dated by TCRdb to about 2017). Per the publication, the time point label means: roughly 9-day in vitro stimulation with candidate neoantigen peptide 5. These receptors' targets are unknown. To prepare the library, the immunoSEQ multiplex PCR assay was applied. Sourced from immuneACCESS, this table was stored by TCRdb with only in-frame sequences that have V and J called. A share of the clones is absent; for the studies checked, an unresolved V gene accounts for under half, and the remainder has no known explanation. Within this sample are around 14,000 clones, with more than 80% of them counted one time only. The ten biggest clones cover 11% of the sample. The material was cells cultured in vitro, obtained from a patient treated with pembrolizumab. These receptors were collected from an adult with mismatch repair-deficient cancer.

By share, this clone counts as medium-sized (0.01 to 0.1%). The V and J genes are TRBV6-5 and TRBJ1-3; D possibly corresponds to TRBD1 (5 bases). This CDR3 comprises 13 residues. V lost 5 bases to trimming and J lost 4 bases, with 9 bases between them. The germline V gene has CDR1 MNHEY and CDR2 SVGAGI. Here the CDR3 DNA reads TGTGCCAGCAGTCAACGACAGGGAAACACCATATATTTT. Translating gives CASSQRQGNTIYF.

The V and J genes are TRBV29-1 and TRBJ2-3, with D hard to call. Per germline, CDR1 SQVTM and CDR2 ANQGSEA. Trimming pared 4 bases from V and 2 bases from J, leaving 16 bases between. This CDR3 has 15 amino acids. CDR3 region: CSVANLGRNTDTQYF. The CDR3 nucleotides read TGCAGCGTTGCTAACTTAGGTAGAAACACAGATACGCAGTATTTT.

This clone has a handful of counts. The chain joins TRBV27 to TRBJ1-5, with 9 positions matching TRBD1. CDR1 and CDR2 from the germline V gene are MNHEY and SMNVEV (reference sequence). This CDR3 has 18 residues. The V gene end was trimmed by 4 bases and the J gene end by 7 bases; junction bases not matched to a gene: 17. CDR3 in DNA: TGTGCCAGCAGTTCTACCGGGACAGGGCTCGGGTTTAGGCAGCCCCAGCATTTT. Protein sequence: CASSSTGTGLGFRQPQHF.

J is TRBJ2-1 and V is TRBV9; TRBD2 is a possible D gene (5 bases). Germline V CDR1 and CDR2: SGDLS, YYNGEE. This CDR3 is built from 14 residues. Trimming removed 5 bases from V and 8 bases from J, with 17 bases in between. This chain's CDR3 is CASSRRLIGDEQFF. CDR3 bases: TGTGCCAGCAGTCGTCGACTAATTGGCGATGAGCAGTTCTTC.

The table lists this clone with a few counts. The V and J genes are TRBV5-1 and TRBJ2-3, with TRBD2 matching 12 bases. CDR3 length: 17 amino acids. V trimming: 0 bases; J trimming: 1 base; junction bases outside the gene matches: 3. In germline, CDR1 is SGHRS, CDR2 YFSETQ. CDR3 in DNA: TGCGCCAGCAGCTTGGGACTAGCGGGAGCGGGCACAGATACGCAGTATTTT. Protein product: CASSLGLAGAGTDTQYF.

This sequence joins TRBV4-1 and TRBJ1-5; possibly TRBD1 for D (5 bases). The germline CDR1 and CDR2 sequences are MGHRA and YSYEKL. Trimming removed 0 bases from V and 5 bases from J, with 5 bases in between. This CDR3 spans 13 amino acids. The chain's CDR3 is CASSQETDQPQHF. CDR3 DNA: TGCGCCAGCAGCCAAGAGACAGATCAGCCCCAGCATTTT.

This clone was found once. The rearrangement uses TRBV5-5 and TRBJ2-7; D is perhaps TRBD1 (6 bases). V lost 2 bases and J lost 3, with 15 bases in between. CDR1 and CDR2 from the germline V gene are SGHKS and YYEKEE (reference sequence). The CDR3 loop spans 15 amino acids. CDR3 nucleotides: TGTGCCAGCAGCTTTTTCCCGGACAGCCTCTACGAGCAGTACTTC. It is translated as CASSFFPDSLYEQYF.

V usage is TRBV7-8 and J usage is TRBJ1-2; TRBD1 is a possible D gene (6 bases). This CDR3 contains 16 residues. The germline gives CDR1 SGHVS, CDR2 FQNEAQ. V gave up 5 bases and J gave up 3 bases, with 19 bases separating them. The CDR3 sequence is CASSLSPAKGDYGYTF. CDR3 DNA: TGTGCCAGCAGCCTCTCACCCGCGAAGGGGGACTATGGCTACACCTTC.

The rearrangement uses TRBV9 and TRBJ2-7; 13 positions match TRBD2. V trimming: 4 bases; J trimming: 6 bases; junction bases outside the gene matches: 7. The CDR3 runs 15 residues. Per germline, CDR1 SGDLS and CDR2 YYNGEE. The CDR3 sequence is CASSPGLAGVLEQYF. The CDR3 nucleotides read TGTGCCAGCAGCCCAGGACTAGCGGGAGTTCTCGAGCAGTACTTC. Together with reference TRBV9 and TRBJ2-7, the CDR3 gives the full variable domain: DSGVTQTPKHLITATGQRVTLRCSPRSGDLSVYWYQQSLDQGLQFLIQYYNGEERAKGNILERFSAQQFPDLHSELNLSSLELGDSALYFCASSPGLAGVLEQYFGPGTRLTVT.

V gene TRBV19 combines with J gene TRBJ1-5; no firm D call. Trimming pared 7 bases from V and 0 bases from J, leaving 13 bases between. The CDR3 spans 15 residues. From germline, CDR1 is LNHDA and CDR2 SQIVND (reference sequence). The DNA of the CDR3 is TGTGCCAGTATAAACGGCCTTAATAGCAATCAGCCCCAGCATTTT. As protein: CASINGLNSNQPQHF.